The 30 T cell receptor beta chains below were found in one sample sequenced in a study of blood T cell repertoires in COVID-19. TCRdb's copy holds only in-frame clones and misses some; the assay was immunoSEQ multiplex PCR. The profile shows some 150,000 clones, 85% to 90% of them singletons. The sequenced material came from peripheral blood. The receptor source for this set is a middle-aged woman with acute or convalescent COVID-19.

The gene calls are TRBV2 and TRBJ1-5, with 10 bases that match TRBD1. The CDR3 has 15 residues. The J segment lost 1 base and the V segment lost 6 bases, leaving 3 bases of the junction unmatched. Germline V gives CDR1 SNHLY, CDR2 FYNNEI. The CDR3 DNA is TGTGCCAGCAGAGCGGACAGGGGGAGCAATCAGCCCCAGCATTTT. Amino acids: CASRADRGSNQPQHF. Full variable domain (remainder filled in from reference TRBV2 and TRBJ1-5): EPEVTQTPSHQVTQMGQEVILRCVPISNHLYFYWYRQILGQKVEFLVSFYNNEISEKSEIFDDQFSVERPDGSNFTLKIRSTKLEDSAMYFCASRADRGSNQPQHFGDGTRLSIL.

This chain uses TRBV7-8 with TRBJ1-1; D call uncertain. Trimming removed 3 bases from V and 11 bases from J, with 13 bases in between. The CDR3 consists of 12 residues. The germline gives CDR1 SGHVS, CDR2 FQNEAQ. The CDR3 nucleotides read TGTGCCAGCAGCTTCGGGGTGAATAGGGCTTTCTTT. It encodes CASSFGVNRAFF.

CDR3 nucleotide sequence: TGTGCCACCAGAGCGGGCCGGGACAGCATGAACACTGAAGCTTTCTTT. Protein product: CATRAGRDSMNTEAFF. This chain uses TRBV24-1 with TRBJ1-1; 7 positions agree with TRBD1. The V gene's germline CDR1 is KGHDR and CDR2 SFDVKD. V was pared by 7 bases and J by 0 bases, with 10 bases of the junction left unmatched. The CDR3 totals 16 residues.

The chain uses TRBV6-5 and TRBJ2-7, with D possibly being TRBD1 (6 bases). The CDR3 length is 13 residues. Germline V gene data show CDR1 as MNHEY and CDR2 as SVGAGI. Between the trimmed V and J ends, which lost 2 bases and 4 bases, there was a span of 9 bases. The CDR3 nucleotides are TGTGCCAGCAGTTACCGCAGGGGTTACGAGCAGTACTTC. The encoded protein is CASSYRRGYEQYF.

In DNA, the CDR3 is TGTGCCAGCAGCTTGGCCTGGGACAGCGGCTCTGAAGGTAACACTGAAGCTTTCTTT. It translates to CASSLAWDSGSEGNTEAFF. This chain connects TRBV5-6 to TRBJ1-1; TRBD1 agrees at 7 bases. The V gene end was trimmed by 0 bases and the J gene end by 2 bases; junction bases not matched to a gene: 16. The length of the CDR3 is 19 residues. In germline, CDR1 is SGHDT, CDR2 YYEEEE. Using reference TRBV5-6 and TRBJ1-1 for the parts outside the CDR3, the full variable domain is DAGVTQSPTHLIKTRGQQVTLRCSPKSGHDTVSWYQQALGQGPQFIFQYYEEEERQRGNFPDRFSGHQFPNYSSELNVNALLLGDSALYLCASSLAWDSGSEGNTEAFFGQGTRLTVV.

V is TRBV7-8 and J is TRBJ2-2; 7 positions match TRBD2. Germline-derived CDR1 and CDR2 are SGHVS and FQNEAQ. This CDR3 spans 15 amino acids. V was pared by 5 bases and J by 0 bases, with 3 bases of the junction left unmatched. The CDR3 coding sequence is TGTGCCAGCAGCCCAGGACTAGCGAACACCGGGGAGCTGTTTTTT. It is translated as CASSPGLANTGELFF. Based on the CDR3 plus reference TRBV7-8 and TRBJ2-2, the full variable domain is GAGVSQSPRYKVAKRGQDVALRCDPISGHVSLFWYQQALGQGPEFLTYFQNEAQLDKSGLPSDRFFAERPEGSVSTLKIQRTQQEDSAVYLCASSPGLANTGELFFGEGSRLTVL.

This chain uses TRBV9 with TRBJ2-3, with a possible D match to TRBD1 (7 bases). Between the trimmed V and J ends, which lost 0 bases and 1 base, there was a span of 12 bases. This CDR3 has 16 amino acids. Germline CDR1 SGDLS, CDR2 YYNGEE. CDR3 in DNA: TGTGCCAGCAGCGTAGTTGCGGGACAGCGCACAGATACGCAGTATTTT. Protein product: CASSVVAGQRTDTQYF.

This chain connects TRBV4-1 to TRBJ2-3, with 14 positions matching TRBD2. The CDR3 covers 16 residues. Germline CDR1 reads MGHRA; CDR2 reads YSYEKL. V trimming: 1 base; J trimming: 5 bases; junction bases outside the gene matches: 2. This chain's CDR3 is CASSQAGLAGEDTQYF. CDR3 in DNA: TGCGCCAGCAGCCAAGCGGGACTAGCGGGAGAAGATACGCAGTATTTT.

The chain is built from TRBV4-1 and TRBJ2-4; 7 nucleotides agree with TRBD2. Per the germline V gene, CDR1 is MGHRA and CDR2 is YSYEKL. The junction had 10 bases not matched to a gene; V was cut back by 2 bases and J by 0 bases. The CDR3 runs to 18 residues. For the CDR3, the DNA is TGCGCCAGCAGCCAATTCCAGCTAGCGGCAATAGCCAAAAACATTCAGTACTTC. It yields the protein CASSQFQLAAIAKNIQYF.

The chain carries TRBV3-1 (or the pseudogene TRBV3-2) and TRBJ1-2; TRBD1 aligns across 10 bases. The V and J ends lost 0 bases and 1 base, in that order; junction bases with no gene match: 5. Germline lookup yields CDR1 LGHDT and CDR2 YNNKEL (reference sequence). The CDR3 spans 17 residues. The CDR3: CASSQETGGEINYGYTF. CDR3 bases: TGTGCCAGCAGCCAAGAGACAGGGGGCGAGATTAACTATGGCTACACCTTC.

The V call is TRBV6-1, the J call TRBJ2-1; TRBD1 might be the D (6 bases). Germline V gene sequence: CDR1 MNHNS, CDR2 SASEGT. The CDR3 loop spans 15 amino acids. V was shortened by 2 bases and J by 0 bases, with 8 bases between the two germline ends. The CDR3 loop is CASSEQQGSYNEQFF. The CDR3 coding sequence is TGTGCCAGCAGTGAACAACAGGGCTCCTACAATGAGCAGTTCTTC.

This chain joins TRBV19 and TRBJ2-2; D call uncertain. Germline CDR1 LNHDA, CDR2 SQIVND (reference sequence). Trimming stripped 6 bases from V and 5 bases from J, with 13 bases between. The CDR3 extends over 14 amino acids. The DNA of the CDR3 is TGTGCCAGTAGGCGAGACTTGCGGACCGGGGAGCTGTTTTTT. It codes for CASRRDLRTGELFF.

The gene calls are TRBV5-4 and TRBJ1-5; D gene uncertain. V lost 2 bases to trimming and J lost 0 bases, with 9 bases between them. This CDR3 has 15 amino acids. Germline CDR1 SGHNT, CDR2 YYREEE (reference sequence). DNA of the CDR3: TGTGCCAGCAGCTTAGACGGACTTAGCAATCAGCCCCAGCATTTT. Encoded protein: CASSLDGLSNQPQHF.

The rearrangement joins TRBV6-1 to TRBJ2-7; 7 positions match TRBD2. In germline, CDR1 is MNHNS, CDR2 SASEGT. Losses at the gene ends were 2 bases for V and 1 base for J; bases not matched to a gene: 2. This CDR3 region has 14 residues. This CDR3 reads CASSERGESYEQYF. The CDR3, as DNA: TGTGCCAGCAGTGAACGGGGGGAGTCCTACGAGCAGTACTTC.

CDR3 DNA: TGTGCCAGCAGCCAAGAATCTTGGCAAAACAATGAGCAGTTCTTC. Protein: CASSQESWQNNEQFF. The chain has TRBV4-2 and TRBJ2-1; D call uncertain. V lost 0 bases and J lost 5, with 11 bases in between. Germline loops: CDR1 LGHNA, CDR2 YNFKEQ. The CDR3 is 15 residues long.

The rearrangement uses TRBV14 and TRBJ2-1, with 10 bases identical to TRBD1. The J segment lost 6 bases and the V segment lost 4 bases, leaving 9 bases of the junction unmatched. The CDR3 totals 16 residues. Germline loops: CDR1 SGHDN, CDR2 FVKESK. CDR3 sequence: CASSRPGTGVFNEQFF. CDR3 in DNA: TGTGCCAGCAGCCGGCCCGGGACAGGGGTCTTCAATGAGCAGTTCTTC.

V usage is TRBV21-1 and J usage is TRBJ1-1. TRBV21-1 is described as a pseudogene. This CDR3 spans 11 amino acids. Here the CDR3 reads CASKGGARAFF. The CDR3 bases are TGTGCCAGCAAAGGGGGGGCGCGAGCTTTCTTT.

This rearrangement joins TRBV6-5 to TRBJ2-2, with D possibly being TRBD1 (6 bases). Germline V CDR1 and CDR2: MNHEY, SVGAGI. This CDR3 is built from 16 residues. V was trimmed by 0 bases and J by 1 base, leaving 9 bases between them. The CDR3 region has the DNA TGTGCCAGCAGTTACTCCCCGACAGGGAACACCGGGGAGCTGTTTTTT. Translation: CASSYSPTGNTGELFF.

The chain is built from TRBV11-3 and TRBJ2-6, with 7 bases fitting TRBD1. With 1 base clipped from V and 0 bases from J, the junction kept 6 bases outside the gene matches. The CDR3 is 18 residues long. Per germline, CDR1 SGHNT and CDR2 YENEEA. The DNA of the CDR3 is TGTGCCAGCAGCTTAGGGGGACAGTTCTCCTCTGGGGCCAACGTCCTGACTTTC. Translated: CASSLGGQFSSGANVLTF.

This clone was seen only a few times. The chain couples TRBV7-8 to TRBJ1-2; 8 nucleotides agree with TRBD1. CDR3 length: 14 residues. Germline CDR1 reads SGHVS; CDR2 reads FQNEAQ. With 2 bases clipped from V and 7 bases from J, the junction kept 6 bases outside the gene matches. CDR3 sequence (DNA): TGTGCCAGCAGCTTAAAGGACAGGGTAGTTGGCTACACCTTC. This translates into CASSLKDRVVGYTF.

The chain has TRBV5-1 and TRBJ2-1; D is uncertain. There are 12 residues in the CDR3. CDR1 and CDR2 (germline): SGHRS, YFSETQ. Trimming pared 5 bases from V and 6 bases from J, leaving 9 bases between. The CDR3 reads CASSVTLNEQFF. The CDR3 DNA reads as TGCGCCAGCAGTGTGACTCTCAATGAGCAGTTCTTC.

The chain combines TRBV2 with TRBJ1-2; D is possibly TRBD1 (6 bases). Trimming shortened V by 6 bases and J by 2 bases, and 13 bases separated the two germline ends. This CDR3 has 14 amino acids. Germline V CDR1 and CDR2: SNHLY, FYNNEI. CDR3 protein: CASSGNTGNYGYTF. CDR3 coding DNA: TGTGCCAGCAGCGGCAATACAGGGAACTATGGCTACACCTTC.

J is TRBJ2-7 and V is TRBV30, with a tentative D call TRBD1 (6 bases). V lost 1 base and J 9 bases, leaving 10 bases between the germline ends. Germline CDR1 GTSNPN, CDR2 SVGIG (reference sequence). The CDR3 runs to 11 residues. The CDR3 loop reads CAWSAGVGQYF. The CDR3 region has the DNA TGTGCCTGGAGTGCAGGGGTTGGGCAGTACTTC. The full variable domain, in which reference TRBV30 and TRBJ2-7 provide the parts outside the CDR3, is SQTIHQWPATLVQPVGSPLSLECTVEGTSNPNLYWYRQAAGRGLQLLFYSVGIGQISSEVPQNLSASRPQDRQFILSSKKLLLSDSGFYLCAWSAGVGQYFGPGTRLTVT.

This clone was seen just once. The chain uses TRBV6-5 and TRBJ1-1, with 9 bases that match TRBD1. V lost 8 bases, J lost 0 bases, and 4 bases stayed unmatched. Germline CDR1 and CDR2: MNHEY and SVGAGI. There are 14 residues in the CDR3. This CDR3 is CASGTGPMNTEAFF. The CDR3 DNA sequence: TGTGCCAGCGGGACAGGGCCGATGAACACTGAAGCTTTCTTT.

V and J are TRBV12-3 or TRBV12-4 and TRBJ1-4; D not resolved. The CDR3 is 11 residues long. V lost 3 bases, J lost 11 bases, and 7 bases lay in between. In DNA, the CDR3 is TGTGCCAGCAGTTTTGAGAGGAAACTGTTTTTT. Its protein product is CASSFERKLFF.

This clone was found once. The chain joins TRBV28 to TRBJ2-1; D is ambiguous. V lost 8 bases and J 8 bases, leaving 13 bases between the germline ends. The CDR3 totals 12 residues. The germline CDR1 and CDR2 sequences are MDHEN and SYDVKM. In DNA form, the CDR3 reads TGTGCCAGCGGGCAGGCGCGCGATGAGCAGTTCTTC. Amino acid sequence: CASGQARDEQFF.

V is TRBV27 and J is TRBJ2-1; 13 bases line up with TRBD2. Germline trimming cut 6 bases from V and 8 bases from J; bases unmatched to any gene: 10. Germline CDR1 is MNHEY and CDR2 is SMNVEV (reference sequence). The CDR3 runs 16 residues. This CDR3 is CASSLLLAGGPYEQFF. The CDR3 nucleotides read TGTGCCAGCAGCTTACTACTAGCGGGGGGGCCCTATGAGCAGTTCTTC.

The chain couples TRBV19 to TRBJ2-3, with 9 bases fitting TRBD1. With 3 bases clipped from V and 4 bases from J, the junction kept 17 bases outside the gene matches. Germline V CDR1 and CDR2: LNHDA, SQIVND (reference sequence). This CDR3 contains 19 residues. This chain's CDR3 is CASSIGRNRGRRLSDTQYF. In DNA, the CDR3 is TGTGCCAGTAGTATCGGAAGAAACAGGGGGCGAAGACTATCAGATACGCAGTATTTT.

This clone was seen once. This chain uses TRBV18 with TRBJ1-6, with TRBD1 matching over 10 bases. V trimming: 5 bases; J trimming: 6 bases; junction bases outside the gene matches: 7. Germline lookup yields CDR1 KGHSH and CDR2 LQKENI. The CDR3 sequence is 16 residues long. For the CDR3, the DNA is TGTGCCAGCTCATTGTCCGGGACAGGGGCTAATTCACCCCTCCACTTT. Protein sequence: CASSLSGTGANSPLHF.

The gene calls are TRBV11-2 and TRBJ2-1; D perhaps matches TRBD1 (6 bases). Germline V gene data show CDR1 as SGHAT and CDR2 as FQNNGV. The CDR3 length is 14 residues. V was cut by 7 bases and J by 4 bases, with 14 bases left in between. In nucleotides, the CDR3 is TGTGCCAGCATAAGGGGGTTATCGTACAATGAGCAGTTCTTC. Translating it yields CASIRGLSYNEQFF. Complete variable domain (other parts from reference TRBV11-2 and TRBJ2-1): EAGVAQSPRYKIIEKRQSVAFWCNPISGHATLYWYQQILGQGPKLLIQFQNNGVVDDSQLPKDRFSAERLKGVDSTLKIQPAKLEDSAVYLCASIRGLSYNEQFFGPGTRLTVL.